The rows below give T cell receptor beta chains drawn from one sample of a study of coeliac disease. Repertoires were generated with immunoSEQ multiplex PCR, while TCRdb's copy carries only in-frame clones and drops some. The table shows about 2,500 clones, with 60% to 75% occurring only once. Sequencing used lymphocytes from the gut lamina propria. These receptors all stem from a human donor without celiac disease. CDR3s include the opening cysteine and the closing phenylalanine or tryptophan. Fields, in order: D gene, V gene, CDR3 length, J gene, clone size, CDR3 protein, CDR3 DNA. The D gene is left open where the match is weak. Only part of the rows carry a size: once, few, many, or a class if the clone is expanded.

-	TRBV7-9	14	TRBJ1-3	-	CASSLKSGGDTIYF	TGTGCCAGCAGCTTAAAGTCGGGCGGGGACACCATATATTTT
-	TRBV12-5	13	TRBJ2-1	-	CASGFSVYNEQFF	TGTGCTAGTGGTTTCTCGGTATACAATGAGCAGTTCTTC
TRBD2	TRBV19	17	TRBJ2-1	once	CASSTPHLAGGINEQFF	TGTGCCAGTAGTACCCCTCACTTAGCGGGAGGGATCAATGAGCAGTTCTTC
-	TRBV19	17	TRBJ2-2	-	CASSILLGGTDTGELFF	TGTGCCAGTAGTATCCTCCTGGGCGGGACCGACACCGGGGAGCTGTTTTTT
TRBD2	TRBV18	14	TRBJ2-7	few	CASSPGVGGYEQYF	TGTGCCAGCTCACCAGGTGTGGGAGGGTACGAGCAGTACTTC
TRBD1	TRBV10-3	15	TRBJ2-1	-	CAISESGQTYNEQFF	TGTGCCATCAGTGAGTCGGGACAGACCTACAATGAGCAGTTCTTC
TRBD1	TRBV15	13	TRBJ1-2	-	CATSRDGQGGYTF	TGTGCCACCAGCAGGGATGGACAGGGCGGGTACACCTTC
-	TRBV4-1	13	TRBJ1-1	-	CASSQQTGTEAFF	TGCGCCAGCAGCCAACAGACGGGGACTGAAGCTTTCTTT
TRBD1	TRBV2	14	TRBJ2-7	-	CASRTGTGPDEQYF	TGTGCCAGCAGAACCGGGACAGGGCCGGACGAGCAGTACTTC
TRBD2	TRBV19	14	TRBJ2-1	-	CASSGTSSYNEQFF	TGTGCCAGTAGTGGGACTAGCTCCTACAATGAGCAGTTCTTC
-	TRBV6-7	11	TRBJ2-2	-	CASSSGGELFF	TGTGCCAGCAGTTCCGGCGGGGAGCTGTTTTTT
-	TRBV10-2	14	TRBJ2-7	-	CASSESRLGVEQYF	TGCGCCAGCAGTGAGTCGAGACTGGGAGTGGAGCAGTACTTC
TRBD2	TRBV5-1	13	TRBJ2-1	few	CASTSGSYNEQFF	TGCGCCAGCACTAGCGGGAGTTACAATGAGCAGTTCTTC
-	TRBV12-5	13	TRBJ1-5	-	CASALGGNQPQHF	TGTGCTAGTGCCTTAGGGGGTAATCAGCCCCAGCATTTT
-	TRBV28	13	TRBJ1-5	few	CASSLGGIQPQHF	TGTGCCAGCAGTTTAGGGGGCATTCAGCCCCAGCATTTT
-	TRBV5-1	16	TRBJ2-7	-	CASSLGPPGMTYEQYF	TGCGCCAGCAGCTTGGGCCCCCCGGGGATGACCTACGAGCAGTACTTC
TRBD1	TRBV6-1	14	TRBJ2-7	-	CASNLGDRRDEQYF	TGTGCCAGCAACCTCGGGGACAGGCGCGACGAGCAGTACTTC
TRBD1	TRBV19	14	TRBJ2-7	once	CASRLTGQGYEQYF	TGTGCCAGTAGACTGACGGGACAGGGCTACGAGCAGTACTTC
-	TRBV7-9	14	TRBJ1-2	-	CASSYGGESYGYTF	TGTGCCAGCAGCTACGGCGGGGAGAGCTATGGCTACACCTTC
-	TRBV5-4	13	TRBJ1-1	-	CASSRQGGGEAFF	TGTGCCAGCAGCCGTCAGGGAGGCGGTGAAGCTTTCTTT
-	TRBV19	16	TRBJ2-2	-	CASSIKLGAGTGELFF	TGTGCCAGTAGTATCAAGCTGGGGGCGGGCACCGGGGAGCTGTTTTTT
-	TRBV7-2	17	TRBJ2-2	-	CASTPPGGGANTGELFF	TGTGCTAGCACTCCGCCGGGAGGGGGCGCGAACACCGGGGAGCTGTTTTTT
-	TRBV4-3	15	TRBJ1-4	-	CASSPTTAVNEKLFF	TGCGCCAGCAGCCCAACGACAGCCGTTAATGAAAAACTGTTTTTT
TRBD2	TRBV2	14	TRBJ2-3	few	CASGLAGPTDTQYF	TGTGCCAGCGGGTTAGCGGGGCCCACAGATACGCAGTATTTT
TRBD2	TRBV7-2	17	TRBJ2-1	-	CASSLVAGGPSYNEQFF	TGTGCCAGCAGCTTAGTAGCGGGAGGGCCGTCCTACAATGAGCAGTTCTTC
TRBD1	TRBV30	19	TRBJ1-6	few	CAWSANRGGDISYNSPLHF	TGTGCCTGGAGTGCAAACAGGGGCGGCGATATCTCCTATAATTCACCCCTCCACTTT
TRBD2	TRBV11-2	16	TRBJ2-1	-	CASSLGLAGGSNEQFF	TGTGCCAGCAGCCTTGGACTAGCGGGGGGTTCGAATGAGCAGTTCTTC
TRBD2	TRBV7-9	14	TRBJ2-1	once	CASSPSGRGDEQFF	TGTGCCAGCAGCCCTAGCGGGAGAGGAGATGAGCAGTTCTTC
-	TRBV11-3	14	TRBJ1-6	-	CASSSSGINSPLHF	TGTGCCAGCAGCTCGTCAGGGATTAATTCACCCCTCCACTTT
-	TRBV6-5	11	TRBJ2-7	-	CASRAAGEQYF	TGTGCCAGCAGAGCAGCAGGGGAGCAGTACTTC
-	TRBV23-1	16	TRBJ2-5	once	CASSPSGQVLQETQYF	TGCGCCAGCAGTCCTTCAGGGCAGGTACTGCAAGAGACCCAGTACTTC
TRBD2	TRBV27	16	TRBJ2-2	-	CASSLLGGSRTGELFF	TGTGCCAGCAGTTTATTGGGCGGGAGTAGGACCGGGGAGCTGTTTTTT
-	TRBV7-8	16	TRBJ1-4	-	CASSLYEGVNNEKLFF	TGTGCCAGCAGTCTGTACGAGGGGGTGAATAATGAAAAACTGTTTTTT
TRBD1	TRBV7-2	16	TRBJ2-7	-	CASSLDWTGAAYEQYF	TGTGCCAGCAGCTTAGATTGGACAGGGGCCGCCTACGAGCAGTACTTC
TRBD2	TRBV29-1	13	TRBJ2-1	-	CSVEGRELNEQFF	TGCAGCGTAGAGGGGCGGGAGTTGAATGAGCAGTTCTTC
TRBD2	TRBV13	15	TRBJ2-7	-	CASSPTTSGGYEQYF	TGTGCCAGCAGCCCCACGACTAGCGGGGGCTACGAGCAGTACTTC
TRBD2	TRBV5-1	14	TRBJ2-3	few	CASRGGGAEDTQYF	TGCGCGTCCCGCGGCGGGGGGGCCGAAGATACGCAGTATTTT
TRBD1	TRBV10-2	12	TRBJ2-7	large	CASSQGAYEQYF	TGCGCCAGCAGTCAGGGGGCCTACGAGCAGTACTTC
-	TRBV4-2	14	TRBJ2-6	-	CASSLTAGANVLTF	TGTGCCAGCAGCCTTACGGCTGGGGCCAACGTCCTGACTTTC
-	TRBV19	13	TRBJ2-7	few	CASSLDSSYEQYF	TGTGCCAGTAGTTTGGACAGCTCCTACGAGCAGTACTTC
TRBD2	TRBV5-1	15	TRBJ2-5	once	CASSVLAGGKETQYF	TGCGCCAGCAGCGTACTAGCGGGGGGGAAAGAGACCCAGTACTTC
TRBD2	TRBV4-2	14	TRBJ2-1	-	CASSQAGGYNEQFF	TGTGCCAGCAGCCAAGCGGGGGGGTACAATGAGCAGTTCTTC
TRBD1	TRBV6-5	14	TRBJ1-1	-	CASSRQGRDTEAFF	TGTGCCAGCAGTAGACAGGGTCGGGACACTGAAGCTTTCTTT
-	TRBV6-5	15	TRBJ2-7	-	CASSYSTASSYEQYF	TGTGCCAGCAGTTACTCGACAGCCAGCTCCTACGAGCAGTACTTC
-	TRBV7-2	14	TRBJ1-1	-	CASSLQGGDTEAFF	TGTGCCAGCAGCTTACAGGGTGGGGACACTGAAGCTTTCTTT
TRBD1	TRBV5-1	17	TRBJ2-2	-	CASSLGTGPPSLGELFF	TGCGCCAGCAGCTTAGGGACAGGGCCTCCCAGTCTAGGGGAGCTGTTTTTT
TRBD1	TRBV7-6	16	TRBJ2-7	-	CASSWGTGTGGYEQYF	TGTGCCAGCAGCTGGGGTACCGGGACAGGGGGGTACGAGCAGTACTTC
-	TRBV9	13	TRBJ2-1	few	CASSESSYNEQFF	TGTGCCAGCAGCGAGAGCTCCTACAATGAGCAGTTCTTC
-	TRBV27	12	TRBJ2-7	-	CASRGVSYEQYF	TGTGCCAGCAGAGGGGTCTCCTACGAGCAGTACTTC